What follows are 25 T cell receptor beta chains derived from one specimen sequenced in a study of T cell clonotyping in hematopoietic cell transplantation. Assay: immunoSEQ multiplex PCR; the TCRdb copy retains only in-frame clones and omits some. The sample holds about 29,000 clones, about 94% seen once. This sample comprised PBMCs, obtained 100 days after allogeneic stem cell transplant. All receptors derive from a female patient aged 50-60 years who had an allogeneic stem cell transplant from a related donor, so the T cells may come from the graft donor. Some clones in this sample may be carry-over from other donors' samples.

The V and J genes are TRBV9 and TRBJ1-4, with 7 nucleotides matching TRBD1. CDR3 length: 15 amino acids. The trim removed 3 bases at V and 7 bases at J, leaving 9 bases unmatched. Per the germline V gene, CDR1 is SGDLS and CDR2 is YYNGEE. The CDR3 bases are TGTGCCAGCAGCGCGGACAGGTTTCCGAGTGAAAAACTGTTTTTT. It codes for CASSADRFPSEKLFF.

The CDR3 DNA is TGCAGCGTTGAAGGGGACAGAGACGAGCAGTACTTC. Protein sequence: CSVEGDRDEQYF. This rearrangement joins TRBV29-1 to TRBJ2-7, with TRBD1 identical over 7 bases. Germline V gene lookup returns CDR1 SQVTM and CDR2 ANQGSEA. J was trimmed by 5 bases and V by 1 base; bases with no gene match: 2. This CDR3 is 12 amino acids long.

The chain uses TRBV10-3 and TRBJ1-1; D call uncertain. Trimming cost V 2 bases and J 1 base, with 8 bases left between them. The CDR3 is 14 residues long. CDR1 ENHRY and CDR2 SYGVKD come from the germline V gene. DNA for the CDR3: TGTGCCATCAGTGAGCCAGGTGCGAACACTGAAGCTTTCTTT. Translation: CAISEPGANTEAFF.

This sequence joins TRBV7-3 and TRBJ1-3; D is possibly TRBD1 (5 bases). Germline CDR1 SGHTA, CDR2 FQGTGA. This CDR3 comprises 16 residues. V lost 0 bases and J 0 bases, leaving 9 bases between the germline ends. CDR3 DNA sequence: TGTGCCAGCAGCTTAACGGAGGGGTCCTCTGGAAACACCATATATTTT. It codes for CASSLTEGSSGNTIYF.

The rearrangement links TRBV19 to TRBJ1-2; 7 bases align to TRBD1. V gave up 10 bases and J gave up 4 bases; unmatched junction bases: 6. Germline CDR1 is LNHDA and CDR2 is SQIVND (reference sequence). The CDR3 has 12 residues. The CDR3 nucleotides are TGTGCCACCACAGGGGAGCTCTATGGCTACACCTTC. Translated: CATTGELYGYTF. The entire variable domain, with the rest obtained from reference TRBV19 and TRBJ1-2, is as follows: DGGITQSPKYLFRKEGQNVTLSCEQNLNHDAMYWYRQDPGQGLRLIYYSQIVNDFQKGDIAEGYSVSREKKESFPLTVTSAQKNPTAFYLCATTGELYGYTFGSGTRLTVV.

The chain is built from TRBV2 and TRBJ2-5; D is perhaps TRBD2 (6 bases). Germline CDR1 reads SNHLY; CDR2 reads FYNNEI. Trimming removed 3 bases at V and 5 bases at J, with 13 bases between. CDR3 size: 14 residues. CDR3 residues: CASSDKTSLETQYF. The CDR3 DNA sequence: TGTGCCAGCAGTGATAAGACTAGTCTTGAGACCCAGTACTTC.

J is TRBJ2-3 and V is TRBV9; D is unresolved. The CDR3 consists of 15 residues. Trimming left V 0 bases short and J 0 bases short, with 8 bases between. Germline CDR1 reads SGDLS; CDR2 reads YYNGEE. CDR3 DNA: TGTGCCAGCAGCGTAGCTCTACGGAGCACAGATACGCAGTATTTT. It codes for CASSVALRSTDTQYF.

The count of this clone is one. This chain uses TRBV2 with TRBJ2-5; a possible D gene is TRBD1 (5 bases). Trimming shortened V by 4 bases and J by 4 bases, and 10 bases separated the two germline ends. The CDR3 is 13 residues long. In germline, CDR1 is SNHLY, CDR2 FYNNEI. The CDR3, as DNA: TGTGCCAGCAGTGTCCCAGGGTTAGAGACCCAGTACTTC. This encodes CASSVPGLETQYF.

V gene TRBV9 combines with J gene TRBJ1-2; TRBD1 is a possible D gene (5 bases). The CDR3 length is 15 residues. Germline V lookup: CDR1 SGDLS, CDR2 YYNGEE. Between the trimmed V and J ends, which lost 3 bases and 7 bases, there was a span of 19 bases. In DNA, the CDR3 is TGTGCCAGCAGCGGACACTTTCAGGGAATCCGTGGCTACACCTTC. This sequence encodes CASSGHFQGIRGYTF.

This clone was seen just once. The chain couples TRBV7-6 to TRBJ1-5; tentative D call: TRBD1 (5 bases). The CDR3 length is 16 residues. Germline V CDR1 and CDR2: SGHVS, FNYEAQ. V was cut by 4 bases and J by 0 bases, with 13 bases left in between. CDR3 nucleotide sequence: TGTGCCAGCAGCTCGATGGGGGGATATAGCAATCAGCCCCAGCATTTT. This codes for CASSSMGGYSNQPQHF. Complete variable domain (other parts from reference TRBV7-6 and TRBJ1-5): GAGVSQSPRYKVTKRGQDVALRCDPISGHVSLYWYRQALGQGPEFLTYFNYEAQQDKSGLPNDRFSAERPEGSISTLTIQRTEQRDSAMYRCASSSMGGYSNQPQHFGDGTRLSIL.

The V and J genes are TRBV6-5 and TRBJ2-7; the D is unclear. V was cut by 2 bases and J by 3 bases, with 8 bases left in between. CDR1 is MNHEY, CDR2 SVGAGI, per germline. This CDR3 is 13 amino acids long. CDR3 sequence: CASSYTLFYEQYF. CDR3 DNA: TGTGCCAGCAGTTACACCCTTTTCTACGAGCAGTACTTC.

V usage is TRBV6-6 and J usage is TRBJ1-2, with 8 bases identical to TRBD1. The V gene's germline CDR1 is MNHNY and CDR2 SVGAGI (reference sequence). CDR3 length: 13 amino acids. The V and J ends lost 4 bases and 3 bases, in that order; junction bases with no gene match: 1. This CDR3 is CASSLTGDYGYTF. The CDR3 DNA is TGTGCCAGCAGTTTGACAGGGGACTATGGCTACACCTTC.

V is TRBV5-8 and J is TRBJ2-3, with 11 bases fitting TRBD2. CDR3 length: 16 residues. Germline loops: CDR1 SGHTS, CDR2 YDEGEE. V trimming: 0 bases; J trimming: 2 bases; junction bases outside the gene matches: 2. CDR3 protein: CASSLVSGGATDTQYF. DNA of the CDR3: TGTGCCAGCAGCTTGGTTAGCGGGGGGGCCACAGATACGCAGTATTTT.

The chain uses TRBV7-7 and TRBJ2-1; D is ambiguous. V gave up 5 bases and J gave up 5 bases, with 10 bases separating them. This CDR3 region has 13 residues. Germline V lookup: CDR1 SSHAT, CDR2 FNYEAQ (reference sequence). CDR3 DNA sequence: TGTGCCAGCAGCGGGTCCCCGGACAATGAGCAGTTCTTC. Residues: CASSGSPDNEQFF.

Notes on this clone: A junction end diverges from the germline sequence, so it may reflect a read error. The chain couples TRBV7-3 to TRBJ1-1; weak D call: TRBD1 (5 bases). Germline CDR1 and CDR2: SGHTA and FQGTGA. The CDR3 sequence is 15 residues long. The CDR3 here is CASTLGGGMNTEAFF. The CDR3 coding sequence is TGTGCCAGCACCTTAGGTGGGGGGATGAACACTGAAGCTTTCTTT.

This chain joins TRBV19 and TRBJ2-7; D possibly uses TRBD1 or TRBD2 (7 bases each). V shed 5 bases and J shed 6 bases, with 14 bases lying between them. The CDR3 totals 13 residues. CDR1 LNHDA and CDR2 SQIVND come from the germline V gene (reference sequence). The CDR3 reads CASSPTGEGEQYF. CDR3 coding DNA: TGTGCCAGTAGTCCCACAGGGGAGGGCGAGCAGTACTTC.

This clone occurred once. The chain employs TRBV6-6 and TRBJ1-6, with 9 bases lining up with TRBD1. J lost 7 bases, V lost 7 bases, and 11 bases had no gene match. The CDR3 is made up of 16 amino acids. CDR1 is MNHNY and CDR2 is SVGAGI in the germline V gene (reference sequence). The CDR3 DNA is TGTGCCAGCAATCCCACAGGGGGCACAACGAATTCACCCCTCCACTTT. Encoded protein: CASNPTGGTTNSPLHF.

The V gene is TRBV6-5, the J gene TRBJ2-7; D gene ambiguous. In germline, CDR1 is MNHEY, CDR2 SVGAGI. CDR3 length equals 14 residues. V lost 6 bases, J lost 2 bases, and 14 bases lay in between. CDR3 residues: CASRPNSSPYEQYF. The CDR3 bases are TGTGCCAGCAGACCTAACAGTTCCCCCTACGAGCAGTACTTC.

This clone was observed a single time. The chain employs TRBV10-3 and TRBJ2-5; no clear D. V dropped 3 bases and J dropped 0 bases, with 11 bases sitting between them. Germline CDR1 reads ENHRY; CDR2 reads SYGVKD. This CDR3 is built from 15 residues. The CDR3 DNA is TGTGCCATCAGTGACCCCGACGGGTACCAAGAGACCCAGTACTTC. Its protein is CAISDPDGYQETQYF.

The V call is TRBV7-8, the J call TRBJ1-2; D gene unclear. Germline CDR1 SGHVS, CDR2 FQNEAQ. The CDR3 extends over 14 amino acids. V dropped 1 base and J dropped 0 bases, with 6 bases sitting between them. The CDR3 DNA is TGTGCCAGCAGCTTAGGGTTCACTAACTATGGCTACACCTTC. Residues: CASSLGFTNYGYTF.

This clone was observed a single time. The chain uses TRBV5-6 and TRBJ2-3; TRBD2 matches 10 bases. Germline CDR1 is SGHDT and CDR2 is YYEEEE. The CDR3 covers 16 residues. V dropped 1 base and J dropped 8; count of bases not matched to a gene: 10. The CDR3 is CASSLRLAGAVGTQYF. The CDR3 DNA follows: TGTGCCAGCAGCTTGAGGCTAGCGGGGGCTGTGGGTACGCAGTATTTT.

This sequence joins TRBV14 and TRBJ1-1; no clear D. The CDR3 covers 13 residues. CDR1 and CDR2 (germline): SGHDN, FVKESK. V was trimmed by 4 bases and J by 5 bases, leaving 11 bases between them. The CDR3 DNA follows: TGTGCCAGCAGCCCCGGGGTGTGGACTGAAGCTTTCTTT. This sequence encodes CASSPGVWTEAFF.

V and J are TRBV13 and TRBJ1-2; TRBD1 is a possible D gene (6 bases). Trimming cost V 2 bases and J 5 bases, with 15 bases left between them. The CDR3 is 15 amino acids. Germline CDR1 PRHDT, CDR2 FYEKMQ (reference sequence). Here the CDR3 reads CASSLSLGGEYGYTF. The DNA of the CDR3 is TGTGCCAGCAGCTTAAGTTTGGGGGGCGAATATGGCTACACCTTC.

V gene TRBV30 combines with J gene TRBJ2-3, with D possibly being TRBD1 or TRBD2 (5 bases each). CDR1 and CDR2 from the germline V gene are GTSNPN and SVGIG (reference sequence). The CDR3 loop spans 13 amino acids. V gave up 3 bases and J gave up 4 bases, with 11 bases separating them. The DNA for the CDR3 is TGTGCCTGGAGCCCGGGGACCGCAGATACGCAGTATTTT. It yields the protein CAWSPGTADTQYF.

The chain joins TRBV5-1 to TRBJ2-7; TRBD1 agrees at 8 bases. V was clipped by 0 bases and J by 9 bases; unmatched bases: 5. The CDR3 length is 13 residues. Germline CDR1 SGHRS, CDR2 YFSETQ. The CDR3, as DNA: TGCGCCAGCAGCTTGGGACAGGGGAACGGGCAGTACTTC. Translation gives CASSLGQGNGQYF.